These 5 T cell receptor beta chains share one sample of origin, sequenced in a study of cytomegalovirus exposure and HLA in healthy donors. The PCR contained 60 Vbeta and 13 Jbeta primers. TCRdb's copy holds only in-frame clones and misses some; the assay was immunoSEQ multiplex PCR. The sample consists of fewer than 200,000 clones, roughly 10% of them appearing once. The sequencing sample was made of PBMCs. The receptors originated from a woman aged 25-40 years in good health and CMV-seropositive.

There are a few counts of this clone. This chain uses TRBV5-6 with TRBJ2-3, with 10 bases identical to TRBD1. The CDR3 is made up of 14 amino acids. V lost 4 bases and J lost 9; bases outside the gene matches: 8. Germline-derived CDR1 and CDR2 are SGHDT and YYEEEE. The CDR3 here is CASSPGTGVGTQYF. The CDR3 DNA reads TGTGCCAGCAGCCCGGGGACAGGGGTGGGCACGCAGTATTTT.

CDR3 residues: CASSMSGNYGYTF. The DNA of the CDR3 is TGTGCCAGTAGTATGTCAGGGAACTATGGCTACACCTTC. The chain recombines TRBV19 with TRBJ1-2, with D perhaps TRBD1 (5 bases). The V and J ends lost 3 bases and 2 bases respectively, with 7 bases between them. The CDR3 spans 13 residues. Germline V gives CDR1 LNHDA, CDR2 SQIVND (reference sequence).

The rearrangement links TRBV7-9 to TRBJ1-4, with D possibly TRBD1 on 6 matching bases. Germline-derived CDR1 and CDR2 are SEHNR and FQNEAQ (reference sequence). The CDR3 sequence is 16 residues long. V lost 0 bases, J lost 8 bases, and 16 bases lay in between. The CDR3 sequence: CASSLAPQGRFEKLFF. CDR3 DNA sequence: TGTGCCAGCAGCTTAGCGCCCCAGGGGAGATTCGAAAAACTGTTTTTT.

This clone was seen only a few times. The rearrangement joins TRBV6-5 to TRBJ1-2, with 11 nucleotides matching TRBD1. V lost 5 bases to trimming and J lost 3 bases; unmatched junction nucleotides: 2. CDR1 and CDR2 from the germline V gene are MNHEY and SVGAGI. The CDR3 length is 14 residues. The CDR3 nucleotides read TGTGCCAGCAGTCGGACAGGGGGCTACTATGGCTACACCTTC. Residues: CASSRTGGYYGYTF.

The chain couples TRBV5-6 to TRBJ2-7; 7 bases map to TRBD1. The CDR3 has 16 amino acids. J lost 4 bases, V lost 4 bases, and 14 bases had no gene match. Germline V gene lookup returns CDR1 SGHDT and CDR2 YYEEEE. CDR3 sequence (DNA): TGTGCCAGCAGCGCCCCCTACAGGGGATCCCTTTACGAGCAGTACTTC. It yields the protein CASSAPYRGSLYEQYF.